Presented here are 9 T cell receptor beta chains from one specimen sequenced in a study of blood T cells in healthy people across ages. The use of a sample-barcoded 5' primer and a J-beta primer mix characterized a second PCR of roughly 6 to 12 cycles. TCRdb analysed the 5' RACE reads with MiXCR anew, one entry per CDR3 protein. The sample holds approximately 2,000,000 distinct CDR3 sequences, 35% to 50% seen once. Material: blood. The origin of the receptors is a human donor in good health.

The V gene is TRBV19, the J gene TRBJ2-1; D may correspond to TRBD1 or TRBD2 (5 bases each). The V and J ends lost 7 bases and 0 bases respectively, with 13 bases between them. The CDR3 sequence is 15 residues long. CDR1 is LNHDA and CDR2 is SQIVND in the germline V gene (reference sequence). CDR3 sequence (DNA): TGTGCCAGTACTAGGGACGCCCGCTCCTACAATGAGCAGTTCTTC. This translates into CASTRDARSYNEQFF.

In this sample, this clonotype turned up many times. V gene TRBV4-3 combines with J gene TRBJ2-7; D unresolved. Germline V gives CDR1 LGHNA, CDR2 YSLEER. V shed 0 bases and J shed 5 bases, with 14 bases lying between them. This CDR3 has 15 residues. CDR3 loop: CASSQDTRAIHEQYF. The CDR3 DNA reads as TGCGCCAGCAGCCAAGATACAAGGGCGATCCACGAGCAGTACTTC.

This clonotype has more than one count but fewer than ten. CDR3 coding DNA: TGTGCCAGCACCGGCCTAGCGGGGGGGTTTGAGCAGTTCTTC. Protein sequence: CASTGLAGGFEQFF. This chain joins TRBV12-3 or TRBV12-4 and TRBJ2-1; 12 bases align to TRBD2. After removal of 7 bases from V and 9 bases from J, the junction contained 7 bases not matched to a gene. The CDR3 consists of 14 residues.

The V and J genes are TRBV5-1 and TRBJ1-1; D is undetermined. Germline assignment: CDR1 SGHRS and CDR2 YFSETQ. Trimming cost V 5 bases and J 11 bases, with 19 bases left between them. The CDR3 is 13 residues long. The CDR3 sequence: CASRSEARDKAFF. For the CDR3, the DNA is TGCGCCAGCAGATCCGAGGCCCGAGATAAGGCTTTCTTT. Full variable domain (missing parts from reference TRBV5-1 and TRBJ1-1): KAGVTQTPRYLIKTRGQQVTLSCSPISGHRSVSWYQQTPGQGLQFLFEYFSETQRNKGNFPGRFSGRQFSNSRSEMNVSTLELGDSALYLCASRSEARDKAFFGQGTRLTVV.

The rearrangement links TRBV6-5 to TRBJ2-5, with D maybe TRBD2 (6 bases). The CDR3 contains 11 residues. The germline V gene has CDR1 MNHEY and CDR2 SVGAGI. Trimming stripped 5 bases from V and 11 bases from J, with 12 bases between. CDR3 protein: CASSHGTQQYF. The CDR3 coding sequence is TGTGCCAGCAGTCACGGGACTCAGCAGTACTTC.

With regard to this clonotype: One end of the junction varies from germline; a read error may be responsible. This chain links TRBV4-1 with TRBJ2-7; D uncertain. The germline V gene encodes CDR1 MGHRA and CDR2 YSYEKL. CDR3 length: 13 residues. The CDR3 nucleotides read TGCGCCAGTAGCCAAGGCCTTAAGTACGAGCAGTACTTC. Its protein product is CASSQGLKYEQYF.

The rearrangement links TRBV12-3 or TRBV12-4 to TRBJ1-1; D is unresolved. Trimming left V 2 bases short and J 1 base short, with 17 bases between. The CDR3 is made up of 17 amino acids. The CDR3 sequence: CASSLSSSVTSNTEAFF. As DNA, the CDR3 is TGTGCCAGCAGTTTATCCAGTTCCGTTACTTCGAACACTGAAGCTTTCTTT.

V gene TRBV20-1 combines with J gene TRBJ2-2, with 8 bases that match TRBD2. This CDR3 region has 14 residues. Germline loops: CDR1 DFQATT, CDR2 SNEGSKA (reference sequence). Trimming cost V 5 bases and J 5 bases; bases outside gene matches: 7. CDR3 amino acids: CSAQSGGGTGELFF. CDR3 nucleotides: TGCAGTGCTCAAAGCGGGGGTGGGACCGGGGAGCTGTTTTTT.

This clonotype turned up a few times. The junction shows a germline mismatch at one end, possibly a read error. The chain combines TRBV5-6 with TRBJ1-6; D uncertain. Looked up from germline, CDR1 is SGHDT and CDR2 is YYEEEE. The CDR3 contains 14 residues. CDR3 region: CASSSPSYNSPHHF. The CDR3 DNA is TGTGCCAGCAGCTCCCCATCCTATAATTCACCCCACCACTTT.